The source of this TCR beta chain is a study of blood T cells in healthy people across ages. The V segment lost 1 base and the J segment 4 bases; nucleotides outside the gene matches: 7. This CDR3 is 16 amino acids long. The germline V gene has CDR1 MNHNS and CDR2 SASEGT. Primers used in a second PCR of roughly 6 to 11 cycles were a sample-barcoded 5' primer and a J-beta primer mix. A single record per CDR3 protein comes from TCRdb applying MiXCR to the 5' RACE reads. This sample has about 970,000 distinct CDR3 sequences, with about 53% found just once. The receptor's source is an older woman in good health. The sample consisted of blood. The J gene is TRBJ1-2, the V gene TRBV6-1; 9 bases fit TRBD1. This chain's CDR3 is CASSEENTGGGYGYTF. CDR3 nucleotide sequence: TGTGCCAGCAGTGAAGAGAATACAGGGGGCGGCTATGGCTACACCTTC.